This is a list of T cell receptor beta chains from one sample in a study of technical replicates of blood from several donors. Profiling relied on immunoSEQ multiplex PCR, and the TCRdb table lists in-frame clones only, not all of them. The data hold under 95,000 clones, with 90% to 95% observed a single time. What was sequenced was T cells isolated from PBMCs. These receptors were taken from a human donor in good health. Both conserved end residues are part of each CDR3. Fields, in order: CDR3 length, D gene, clone size, V gene, J gene, CDR3 DNA, CDR3 protein. A D gene is named only where the DNA matches it firmly. Clone size is shown for a subset of rows, as once, few, many or a class of expanded clone.

>14|NA|NA|TRBV6-5|TRBJ2-2
TGTGCCAGCAGTTACTCGTGGGCCGCCGGGGAGCTGTTTTTT
CASSYSWAAGELFF
>13|NA|NA|TRBV29-1|TRBJ1-2
TGCAGCGTTGAGAGGGGGGGTGGACTATGGACGTCCTTC
CSVERGGGLWTSF
>17|NA|NA|TRBV4-2|TRBJ2-7
TGTGCCAGCAGCCAAGGAGGCCCAGCGGTCAGCTCCTACGAGCAGTACTTC
CASSQGGPAVSSYEQYF
>14|NA|NA|TRBV6-5|TRBJ1-1
TGTGCCAGCAGCCCCCGAGTTGTCACCACTGAAGCTTTCTTT
CASSPRVVTTEAFF
>17|NA|NA|TRBV5-4|TRBJ2-5
TGTGCCAGCAGCTTAAAGATAGTAGGGGGTCTCCAAGAGACCCAGTACTTC
CASSLKIVGGLQETQYF
>15|TRBD2|NA|TRBV28|TRBJ2-1
TGTGCCAGCTTTTCACCGGGAGGGATGTACAATGAGCAGTTCTTC
CASFSPGGMYNEQFF
>15|TRBD1|NA|TRBV14|TRBJ1-1
TGTGCCAGCAGCCTGACAGGGGGTCAGAACACTGAAGCTTTCTTT
CASSLTGGQNTEAFF
>15|NA|NA|TRBV11-2|TRBJ2-5
TGTGCCAGCAGCTTACAAGCGGGTGATGAAGAGACCCAGTACTTC
CASSLQAGDEETQYF
>12|TRBD1|NA|TRBV6-5|TRBJ1-5
TGTGCCTCACAGGGGGGGGACCAGCCCCAGCATTTT
CASQGGDQPQHF
>9|NA|few|TRBV6-1|TRBJ1-1
TGTGCCACGGGAATTGAAGCTTTCTTT
CATGIEAFF
>12|NA|NA|TRBV10-3|TRBJ2-7
TGTGCCATCAGCAGGGAAACCTACGAGCAGTACTTC
CAISRETYEQYF
>18|TRBD1|once|TRBV6-4|TRBJ1-5
TGTGCCAGCAGTGACGGGGATACAGGGGGGAGCTGCAATCAGCCCCAGCATTTT
CASSDGDTGGSCNQPQHF
>14|NA|NA|TRBV28|TRBJ2-5
TGTGCCAGCAGTTTCCAGGGCGCCCAAGAGACCCAGTACTTC
CASSFQGAQETQYF
>16|NA|NA|TRBV18|TRBJ2-7
TGTGCCAGCTCACCAGGAGGGGGCAGTGTTAACTACGAGCAGTACTTC
CASSPGGGSVNYEQYF
>13|NA|NA|TRBV25-1|TRBJ1-1
TGTGCCAGCAGTGAATTATGGGGCCCTGAAGCTTTCTTT
CASSELWGPEAFF
>11|NA|NA|TRBV30|TRBJ2-7
TGTGCCTGGAGTACCCCAGGGCGATGGTACTTC
CAWSTPGRWYF
>15|NA|NA|TRBV9|TRBJ1-1
TGTGCCAGCAGCGTAGGAGGAGGGCAGAACACTGAAGCTTTCTTT
CASSVGGGQNTEAFF
>14|NA|few|TRBV11-2|TRBJ2-7
TGTGCCAGCAGCTTAGCCCTCCGGGGTTACGAGCAGTACTTC
CASSLALRGYEQYF
>12|NA|NA|TRBV5-4|TRBJ1-2
TGTGCCAGCAGCTTGGACAGGTCTAGCTACACCTTC
CASSLDRSSYTF
>12|NA|NA|TRBV11-3|TRBJ2-7
TGTGCCAGCACCCACAGGGATGGCGAGCAGTACTTC
CASTHRDGEQYF
>18|TRBD2|NA|TRBV18|TRBJ2-7
TGTGCCAGCTCACCCAGTAGCGGTTGGGAGGGCCCCAGCCACGAGCAGTACTTC
CASSPSSGWEGPSHEQYF
>15|NA|NA|TRBV4-2|TRBJ2-1
TGTGCCAGCAGCCAAGATCCCCCTAACTACAATGAGCAGTTCTTC
CASSQDPPNYNEQFF
>13|NA|NA|TRBV19|TRBJ1-1
TGTGCCAGTAGTGAACTCATGAACACTGAAGCTTTCTTT
CASSELMNTEAFF
>14|NA|NA|TRBV7-9|TRBJ1-2
TGTGCCAGCAGCTTAGCAGGGGCTGGCTATGGCTACACCTTC
CASSLAGAGYGYTF
>16|TRBD1|NA|TRBV19|TRBJ2-5
TGTGCCAGTAGTACAACAGGGGGCGCGTCGGGGGAGACCCAGTACTTC
CASSTTGGASGETQYF
>13|NA|NA|TRBV6-5|TRBJ1-1
TGTGCCAGCAGTTACAATTCGGGAACTGAAGCTTTCTTT
CASSYNSGTEAFF
>14|NA|NA|TRBV19|TRBJ1-5
TGTGCCAGTAAACCGAACGGGGGCAATCAGCCCCAGCATTTT
CASKPNGGNQPQHF
>16|TRBD1|NA|TRBV6-1|TRBJ1-1
TGTGCCAGCAGTGAAGTGGGACCGGGACAGGGCACTGAAGCTTTCTTT
CASSEVGPGQGTEAFF
>15|NA|NA|TRBV6-5|TRBJ1-2
TGTGCCAGCAGGACCACAGGGCTCGCTAACTATGGCTACACCTTC
CASRTTGLANYGYTF
>16|TRBD2|NA|TRBV7-9|TRBJ2-4
TGTGCCAGCAGCTTGTGGGCTAGCGGGACCAAAAACATTCAGTACTTC
CASSLWASGTKNIQYF
>14|TRBD1|NA|TRBV5-1|TRBJ2-1
TGCGCCAGCAGCTTGGGGACAGGGTGGAATGAGCAGTTCTTC
CASSLGTGWNEQFF
>17|TRBD2|NA|TRBV6-1|TRBJ2-7
TGTGCCAGCAGTGAAGGGATAAGGAGCGGGAGGCCATACGAGCAGTACTTC
CASSEGIRSGRPYEQYF
>19|NA|NA|TRBV4-1|TRBJ1-6
TGCGCCAGCAGCCAAGATCTCGTGGAGGTTATCGGCTATAATTCACCCCTCCACTTT
CASSQDLVEVIGYNSPLHF
>15|TRBD2|NA|TRBV7-8|TRBJ2-5
TGTGCCAGCAGCTTAGAACGGGGGGGCCGTGAGACCCAGTACTTC
CASSLERGGRETQYF
>13|NA|NA|TRBV29-1|TRBJ2-3
TGCAGCGCCCCATTCGATGCGGCAGATACGCAGTATTTT
CSAPFDAADTQYF
>12|NA|NA|TRBV11-2|TRBJ2-7
TGTGCCAGCAGCCTATACAGCTACGAGCAGTACTTC
CASSLYSYEQYF
>14|NA|once|TRBV5-6|TRBJ1-1
TGTGCCAGCAGGAGGGCGACAGGTGCCACTGAAGCTTTCTTT
CASRRATGATEAFF
>14|TRBD2|NA|TRBV6-5|TRBJ2-7
TGTGCCAGCAGTACTAGCGGGGGGGCCTACGAGCAGTACTTC
CASSTSGGAYEQYF
>13|NA|NA|TRBV6-1|TRBJ2-7
TGTGCCACCAAATACTACGGGGCCTACGAGCAGTACTTC
CATKYYGAYEQYF
>12|NA|NA|TRBV6-6|TRBJ2-1
TGTGCCAGCTCGGGGTCCTACAATGAGCAGTTCTTC
CASSGSYNEQFF
>15|NA|NA|TRBV18|TRBJ2-6
TGTGCCAGCTCATCCTTTTCAGGTGGGGCCAACGTCCTGACTTTC
CASSSFSGGANVLTF
>14|NA|NA|TRBV19|TRBJ1-5
TGTGCCAGTAAGGTCCTTGGGGGGGATCAGCCCCAGCATTTT
CASKVLGGDQPQHF
>15|TRBD1|NA|TRBV19|TRBJ1-5
TGTGCCAGTAGTGTAGAGACAGGGAGCAATCAGCCCCAGCATTTT
CASSVETGSNQPQHF
>12|NA|NA|TRBV6-1|TRBJ1-2
TGTGCCAGCACGGCGGCCCCAGGGCTCTACACCTTC
CASTAAPGLYTF
>15|NA|NA|TRBV5-1|TRBJ1-1
TGCGCCAGCAGCTTCACAGAGACGGTGAACACTGAAGCTTTCTTT
CASSFTETVNTEAFF
>19|TRBD2|NA|TRBV15|TRBJ2-5
TGTGCCACCAGGGGGATTAGCGGGGGAAGATCAATTGGCCAAGAGACCCAGTACTTC
CATRGISGGRSIGQETQYF
>11|NA|once|TRBV30|TRBJ1-2
TGTGCCTGGAGTGATATAAAAGGCTACACCTTC
CAWSDIKGYTF
>15|NA|NA|TRBV4-1|TRBJ1-1
TGCGCCAGCAGCCAGTCGGACAACCAAAACACTGAAGCTTTCTTT
CASSQSDNQNTEAFF
>15|NA|once|TRBV30|TRBJ2-2
TGTGCCTGGAGTGTACAAGTTCGGGTTTCCGGGGAGCTGTTTTTT
CAWSVQVRVSGELFF
>14|NA|NA|TRBV29-1|TRBJ2-7
TGCAGCGTTGCTCTAGCGCCTAGCTCCTACGAGCAGTACTTC
CSVALAPSSYEQYF
>15|NA|NA|TRBV15|TRBJ1-2
TGTGCCACCAGCGATAACAGGGTGCTGAGATTAGGCTACACCTTC
CATSDNRVLRLGYTF
>14|NA|NA|TRBV5-6|TRBJ2-7
TGTGCCAGCAGCTGGACACTTAGGGGCTACGAGCAGTACTTC
CASSWTLRGYEQYF
>14|NA|NA|TRBV19|TRBJ2-7
TGTGCCAGTACCCGGACAGTGTCCTCCTACGAGCAGTACTTC
CASTRTVSSYEQYF
>13|NA|NA|TRBV30|TRBJ2-3
TGTGCCTGGAATAGGGGTTCCACAGATACGCAGTATTTT
CAWNRGSTDTQYF
>13|TRBD1|NA|TRBV6-4|TRBJ2-7
TGTGCCAGCAGTGACCGGACAGGGAGCGAGCAGTACTTC
CASSDRTGSEQYF
>12|NA|NA|TRBV7-9|TRBJ1-1
TGTGCCAGCAGCTTTCAGAACACTGAAGCTTTCTTT
CASSFQNTEAFF
>13|NA|NA|TRBV4-2|TRBJ1-5
TGTGCCAGCAGCCAAGTGGCGGGTCAGCCCCAGCATTTT
CASSQVAGQPQHF
>16|TRBD1|NA|TRBV27|TRBJ2-3
TGTGCCAGCAGTTTTCGGCAGGGGGCGGTCGCAGATACGCAGTATTTT
CASSFRQGAVADTQYF
>14|TRBD1|NA|TRBV18|TRBJ1-6
TGTGCCAGCTCACCAACAGGGGGGAATTCACCCCTCCACTTT
CASSPTGGNSPLHF